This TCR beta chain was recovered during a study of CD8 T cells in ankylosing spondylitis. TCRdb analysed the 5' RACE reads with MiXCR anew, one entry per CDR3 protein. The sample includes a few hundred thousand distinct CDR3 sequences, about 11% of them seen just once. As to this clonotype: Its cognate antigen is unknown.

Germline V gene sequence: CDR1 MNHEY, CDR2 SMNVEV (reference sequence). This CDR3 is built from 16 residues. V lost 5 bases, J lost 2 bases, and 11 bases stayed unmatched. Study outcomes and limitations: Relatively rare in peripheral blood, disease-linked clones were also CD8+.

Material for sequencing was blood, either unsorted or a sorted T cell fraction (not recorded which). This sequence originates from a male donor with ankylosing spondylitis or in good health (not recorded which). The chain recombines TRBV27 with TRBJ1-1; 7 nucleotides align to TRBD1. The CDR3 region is CASSPDRRRINTEAFF. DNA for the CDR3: TGTGCCAGCAGTCCGGACAGGCGAAGGATTAACACTGAAGCTTTCTTT.